The T cell receptor beta chain described here comes from a study of T cell responses to AZD1222 COVID-19 vaccine. The study's findings and limits: None of the repertoires were sampled until the peak T cell response had passed. Regions left unmutated in variants are reportedly the target of nearly half of spike-specific TCRs. At study baseline, merely five or six AZD1222 recipients were seropositive. CD4 TCRs covered the whole spike, strongest at regions 160-218 and 743-854.

Worth noting for this clone: Its antigen remains unknown.

V lost 4 bases and J lost 4; bases outside the gene matches: 12. The CDR3 has 16 amino acids. The V gene's germline CDR1 is SGDLS and CDR2 YYNGEE. Measured with immunoSEQ multiplex PCR; TCRdb has only the in-frame clones, and not every one. The sample gives some 150,000 clones, approximately 89% of which show up once; around 5% is in the top ten. This specimen consisted of peripheral blood, obtained on day 0 of AZD1222 vaccination. This receptor was obtained from an adult in good health. The genes are TRBV9 and TRBJ2-5; 8 nucleotides match TRBD2. DNA of the CDR3: TGTGCCAGCAGCTCTCAACCGAGAGCGGGAGTAGAGACCCAGTACTTC. It translates to CASSSQPRAGVETQYF.